The 6 T cell receptor beta chains below were found in one sample sequenced in a study of cytomegalovirus exposure and HLA in healthy donors. 60 Vbeta and 13 Jbeta primers were used in PCR. Measured with immunoSEQ multiplex PCR; TCRdb has only the in-frame clones, and not every one. Among approximately 150,000 clones listed, roughly 80% were seen once. Sequencing was done on a sample of PBMCs. These receptors originate from a human donor in good health.

The chain couples TRBV4-2 to TRBJ1-2; D remains ambiguous. Germline V CDR1 and CDR2: LGHNA, YNFKEQ. Trimming removed 1 base at V and 8 bases at J, with 14 bases between. The CDR3 covers 14 residues. CDR3 residues: CASSQGEETSGYTF. The CDR3 coding sequence is TGTGCCAGCAGCCAAGGGGAGGAAACGAGCGGCTACACCTTC.

The chain carries TRBV25-1 and TRBJ2-7, with TRBD1 matching 10 bases. CDR1 MGHDK and CDR2 SYGVNS come from the germline V gene. This CDR3 comprises 16 residues. V shed 4 bases and J 4 bases; nucleotides not matched to a gene: 10. Here the CDR3 reads CASSGTGQGGSYEQYF. The CDR3 DNA follows: TGTGCCAGCAGTGGGACTGGACAGGGGGGCTCATACGAGCAGTACTTC.

J is TRBJ2-1 and V is TRBV7-2; 9 bases map to TRBD2. CDR1 and CDR2 from the germline V gene are SGHTA and FQGNSA. The length of the CDR3 is 14 residues. The J segment lost 3 bases and the V segment lost 8 bases, leaving 5 bases of the junction unmatched. CDR3 protein: CASGRGGIYNEQFF. The CDR3 region has the DNA TGTGCCAGCGGGCGGGGGGGTATCTACAATGAGCAGTTCTTC.

This clone was seen a single time. The J gene is TRBJ2-1, the V gene TRBV5-6; D remains ambiguous. The V gene's germline CDR1 is SGHDT and CDR2 YYEEEE. V was clipped by 1 base and J by 3 bases, with 5 bases between them. There are 13 residues in the CDR3. The CDR3 DNA sequence: TGTGCCAGCAGCTTGCTTAACTACAATGAGCAGTTCTTC. Amino acid sequence: CASSLLNYNEQFF.

The chain joins TRBV7-9 to TRBJ2-3; tentatively, D is TRBD2 (5 bases). The V gene's germline CDR1 is SEHNR and CDR2 FQNEAQ (reference sequence). V lost 5 bases to trimming and J lost 0 bases, with 18 bases between them. This CDR3 region has 17 residues. CDR3 coding DNA: TGTGCCAGCAGCCCCCCGTTGGGTGAGGGTAGCACAGATACGCAGTATTTT. Amino acids: CASSPPLGEGSTDTQYF.

This chain links TRBV5-1 with TRBJ2-3, with 7 bases lining up with TRBD1. The V segment lost 0 bases and the J segment 3 bases; nucleotides outside the gene matches: 4. The germline gives CDR1 SGHRS, CDR2 YFSETQ. The CDR3 is 15 residues long. CDR3 protein: CASSLAQGVTDTQYF. Written as DNA, the CDR3 is TGCGCCAGCAGCTTGGCGCAGGGGGTTACAGATACGCAGTATTTT.